Following are 5 T cell receptor beta chains from one sample sequenced in a study of T-cell reconstitution after alpha-beta-depleted transplantation in children (dated by TCRdb to about 2016). Libraries were made using PCR. Sequencing was performed on an Illumina HiSeq 2500. Molecular barcoding was employed in the preparation of TCR libraries, with unique molecular identifiers being used to normalize TCRbeta repertoire quantification. The public sequencing data were trimmed at Q25 with fastp and processed into clonotypes with MiXCR by TCRdb, which kept only in-frame beta chains. Every CDR3 protein is listed once, alongside the most common genes and DNA of its rows. This sample has around 300,000 distinct CDR3 sequences in its table, and around 25% of those were observed once. About a tenth of the sample is held by the ten biggest clonotypes. The treatment or condition label for this specimen denotes: allogeneic hematopoietic cell transplantation with graft depleted of TCRalphabeta T cells and CD19 B cells.

The sequencing used PBMCs, mostly from graft donor cells, collected 180 days after TCRalphabeta/CD19-depleted stem cell transplant. The receptors here all came from a male patient aged 10 to 17 who had a stem cell transplant for acute lymphoblastic leukemia, so the T cells may come from the graft donor.

V is TRBV5-1 and J is TRBJ2-7; the D gene is possibly TRBD2 (5 bases). CDR1 SGHRS and CDR2 YFSETQ come from the germline V gene. The germline V and J ends were trimmed by 2 bases and 3 bases, with 12 bases remaining between them. This CDR3 comprises 14 residues. This chain's CDR3 is CASSFTPRGYEQYF. In DNA form, the CDR3 reads TGCGCCAGCAGCTTTACCCCCCGGGGCTACGAGCAGTACTTC. Full variable domain (remainder filled in from reference TRBV5-1 and TRBJ2-7): KAGVTQTPRYLIKTRGQQVTLSCSPISGHRSVSWYQQTPGQGLQFLFEYFSETQRNKGNFPGRFSGRQFSNSRSEMNVSTLELGDSALYLCASSFTPRGYEQYFGPGTRLTVT.

The chain couples TRBV5-1 to TRBJ1-1; no clear D gene. Germline CDR1 is SGHRS and CDR2 is YFSETQ. The CDR3 is 14 residues long. V lost 4 bases and J 2 bases, leaving 12 bases between the germline ends. The CDR3 reads CASSIGVLNTEAFF. CDR3 DNA: TGCGCCAGCAGCATAGGTGTCTTAAACACTGAAGCTTTCTTT.

Turning to this clonotype: In this CDR3 the conserved last residue, phenylalanine or tryptophan, is missing, so a read error is likely. V gene TRBV3-1 combines with J gene TRBJ2-5; possibly TRBD2 for D (7 bases). The CDR3 contains 14 residues. V lost 2 bases to trimming and J lost 4 bases, with 11 bases between them. Germline CDR1 and CDR2: LGHDT and YNNKEL (reference sequence). As DNA, the CDR3 is TGTGCCAGCAGCCAAAAGGGGGGGGGAGAGACCCAGTACTCC. Amino acids: CASSQKGGGETQYS.

This clonotype was observed a handful of times. The chain uses TRBV28 and TRBJ2-2, with unresolved D. The V and J ends lost 6 bases and 0 bases respectively, with 8 bases between them. This CDR3 is built from 14 residues. Germline CDR1 reads MDHEN; CDR2 reads SYDVKM. The CDR3 DNA follows: TGTGCCAGCAGGTCACCGTCGAACACCGGGGAGCTGTTTTTT. It translates to CASRSPSNTGELFF. The full variable domain, rest sourced from reference TRBV28 and TRBJ2-2, is DVKVTQSSRYLVKRTGEKVFLECVQDMDHENMFWYRQDPGLGLRLIYFSYDVKMKEKGDIPEGYSVSREKKERFSLILESASTNQTSMYLCASRSPSNTGELFFGEGSRLTVL.

The V and J genes are TRBV7-3 and TRBJ2-1; 7 positions match TRBD2. The trim removed 3 bases at V and 1 base at J, leaving 3 bases unmatched. Germline values: CDR1 SGHTA, CDR2 FQGTGA. CDR3 length: 15 amino acids. CDR3 loop: CASSFTSASYNEQFF. CDR3 bases: TGTGCCAGCAGCTTTACTAGCGCATCCTACAATGAGCAGTTCTTC.